Below are 15 T cell receptor beta chains sequenced from a single sample in a study of T cell clones after liver transplantation. The assay was immunoSEQ multiplex PCR, and TCRdb's table has in-frame clones only and misses some. Of about 75,000 clones listed, around 84% were seen once; the top ten hold less than 2.5%. The specimen comprised CD4+ T cells from blood, sampled 48 months after liver transplant. Receptors originate from a human patient who received a liver transplant. Some T cells may possibly be graft donor cells.

The rearrangement uses TRBV7-3 and TRBJ1-1, with a tentative D call TRBD1 (6 bases). Germline V lookup: CDR1 SGHTA, CDR2 FQGTGA. CDR3 length equals 14 residues. The V and J ends lost 4 bases and 0 bases respectively, with 9 bases between them. Written as DNA, the CDR3 is TGTGCCAGCAGCTCACAGGGTCTGAACACTGAAGCTTTCTTT. It specifies CASSSQGLNTEAFF.

This chain uses TRBV29-1 with TRBJ2-1, with TRBD2 identical over 9 bases. The germline V gene has CDR1 SQVTM and CDR2 ANQGSEA. The CDR3 runs 14 residues. The V gene end was trimmed by 2 bases and the J gene end by 7 bases; junction bases not matched to a gene: 6. Here the CDR3 DNA reads TGCAGCGTTGAAAAAGCGGGGGGAGGAAATGAGCAGTTCTTC. Its protein is CSVEKAGGGNEQFF.

This chain uses TRBV6-1 with TRBJ1-4; D perhaps matches TRBD1 (6 bases). Trimming stripped 6 bases from V and 0 bases from J, with 11 bases between. This CDR3 contains 15 residues. Germline CDR1 is MNHNS and CDR2 is SASEGT. In DNA form, the CDR3 reads TGTGCCAGCAGCACAGAGGGGGCAACTAATGAAAAACTGTTTTTT. Its protein product is CASSTEGATNEKLFF.

Here the CDR3 DNA reads TGTGCCAGTAGTATCAGCGATCGAAATGAGCAGTTCTTC. Translation: CASSISDRNEQFF. The chain employs TRBV19 and TRBJ2-1; D unclear. The CDR3 is 13 amino acids. Germline loops: CDR1 LNHDA, CDR2 SQIVND (reference sequence). The ends were cut back, 3 bases at V and 7 bases at J, with 10 bases in the middle.

The rearrangement links TRBV4-3 to TRBJ1-3; TRBD1 might be the D (5 bases). The germline V gene encodes CDR1 LGHNA and CDR2 YSLEER. This CDR3 has 19 residues. V lost 1 base and J 0 bases, leaving 19 bases between the germline ends. This CDR3 reads CASSQVGPGRGPSGNTIYF. Here the CDR3 DNA reads TGCGCCAGCAGCCAAGTTGGTCCGGGACGAGGTCCCTCTGGAAACACCATATATTTT.

The chain couples TRBV30 to TRBJ2-1; D unresolved. The germline V gene has CDR1 GTSNPN and CDR2 SVGIG (reference sequence). The CDR3 length is 15 residues. V was cut by 0 bases and J by 0 bases, with 9 bases left in between. CDR3 DNA sequence: TGTGCCTGGAGTGTACACGCGGACTCCTACAATGAGCAGTTCTTC. Its protein product is CAWSVHADSYNEQFF.

The V gene is TRBV5-6, the J gene TRBJ2-6, with a tentative D call TRBD2 (7 bases). The CDR3 is 18 residues long. The V end lost 6 bases, the J end lost 2 bases, and 21 bases lay between the germline ends. The germline V gene encodes CDR1 SGHDT and CDR2 YYEEEE. In DNA form, the CDR3 reads TGTGCCAGCAACTACTTTTCCCGGGGGGCCACTGGGGCCAACGTCCTGACTTTC. This gives the protein CASNYFSRGATGANVLTF.

The chain links TRBV27 to TRBJ1-1, with D hard to call. The CDR3 spans 14 residues. V dropped 4 bases and J dropped 1 base, with 10 bases sitting between them. CDR1 MNHEY and CDR2 SMNVEV come from the germline V gene (reference sequence). The CDR3 is CASSYLGPNTEAFF. CDR3 bases: TGTGCCAGCAGTTATTTGGGCCCGAACACTGAAGCTTTCTTT.

V usage is TRBV25-1 and J usage is TRBJ2-7; D gene ambiguous. The ends were cut back, 5 bases at V and 6 bases at J, with 8 bases in the middle. CDR3 size: 11 residues. Germline values: CDR1 MGHDK, CDR2 SYGVNS. The CDR3 region has the DNA TGTGCCAGCAGTTCTCGGGTCGAGCAGTACTTC. This sequence encodes CASSSRVEQYF.

This chain connects TRBV18 to TRBJ1-1, with D possibly TRBD1 on 6 matching bases. The V gene's germline CDR1 is KGHSH and CDR2 LQKENI. Trimming pared 1 base from V and 3 bases from J, leaving 18 bases between. The CDR3 length is 17 residues. The CDR3 DNA follows: TGTGCCAGCTCACCACAAGTCCGGGGGCGCGGGGACACTGAAGCTTTCTTT. It codes for CASSPQVRGRGDTEAFF. The variable domain in full, completed from reference TRBV18 and TRBJ1-1, reads NAGVMQNPRHLVRRRGQEARLRCSPMKGHSHVYWYRQLPEEGLKFMVYLQKENIIDESGMPKERFSAEFPKEGPSILRIQQVVRGDSAAYFCASSPQVRGRGDTEAFFGQGTRLTVV.

This chain joins TRBV6-5 and TRBJ2-2; no firm D call. Looked up from germline, CDR1 is MNHEY and CDR2 is SVGAGI. Deletions cut 0 bases from V and 4 bases from J, with 3 bases between. CDR3 size: 13 residues. CDR3 sequence: CASSYSPTGELFF. The CDR3 DNA is TGTGCCAGCAGTTACTCGCCCACCGGGGAGCTGTTTTTT.

Only a few counts were recorded for this clone. The chain carries TRBV28 and TRBJ2-5, with a weak D call TRBD1 (5 bases). V was shortened by 5 bases and J by 2 bases, with 9 bases between the two germline ends. From germline, CDR1 is MDHEN and CDR2 SYDVKM. The CDR3 is 13 amino acids. The CDR3, as DNA: TGTGCCAGCAGTATGACAGCGCAAGAGACCCAGTACTTC. As protein: CASSMTAQETQYF.

Worth noting for this clone: The germline gene is not matched at one end of the junction; a read error may be the cause. V gene TRBV7-7 combines with J gene TRBJ2-5; 12 positions agree with TRBD2. The CDR3 covers 15 residues. The germline V gene encodes CDR1 SSHAT and CDR2 FNYEAQ (reference sequence). This CDR3 is CASSSLAGGLETQYF. The CDR3 nucleotides are TGTGCTAGCAGCTCCCTAGCGGGAGGGCTAGAGACCCAGTACTTC. The full variable domain, in which reference TRBV7-7 and TRBJ2-5 provide the parts outside the CDR3, is GAGVSQSPRYKVTKRGQDVTLRCDPISSHATLYWYQQALGQGPEFLTYFNYEAQPDKSGLPSDRFSAERPEGSISTLTIQRTEQRDSAMYRCASSSLAGGLETQYFGPGTRLLVL.

The chain uses TRBV6-5 and TRBJ2-3; tentative D call: TRBD1 (5 bases). The CDR3 loop spans 15 amino acids. Trimming took off 6 bases at V and 4 bases at J, with 17 bases between the two ends. Looked up from germline, CDR1 is MNHEY and CDR2 is SVGAGI. CDR3 loop: CASRRKRGWADTQYF. The DNA for the CDR3 is TGTGCCAGCAGAAGGAAAAGGGGTTGGGCAGATACGCAGTATTTT.

This sequence joins TRBV9 and TRBJ1-3; D gene unclear. V lost 4 bases and J 2 bases, leaving 13 bases between the germline ends. The germline gives CDR1 SGDLS, CDR2 YYNGEE. The CDR3 length is 15 residues. The CDR3, as DNA: TGTGCCAGCAGCCTGGGGTTAACCACTGGAAACACCATATATTTT. Its translation is CASSLGLTTGNTIYF.